This passage covers 7 T cell receptor beta chains from one sample sequenced in a study of beta chain features in type 1 diabetes. The authors reverse transcribed all of the isolated RNA, so sequencing captured expressed TCRB transcripts. Clones were read by immunoSEQ multiplex PCR, and TCRdb kept only the in-frame ones, dropping some. Here the sample spans about 210,000 clones, around 9.9% being singletons. Material: central memory CD4+ T cells from blood. These receptors all come from a man aged 18 to 30 in good health.

This clone occurred a few times. This chain joins TRBV7-2 and TRBJ2-5; TRBD2 is a possible D gene (6 bases). From germline, CDR1 is SGHTA and CDR2 FQGNSA. Trimming stripped 4 bases from V and 5 bases from J, with 14 bases between. This CDR3 contains 14 residues. The CDR3 loop is CASSSQAGRETQYF. CDR3 nucleotide sequence: TGTGCCAGCAGCTCACAAGCGGGTAGGGAGACCCAGTACTTC.

This clone was detected many times. The chain employs TRBV18 and TRBJ1-4; perhaps TRBD1 as D (5 bases). The CDR3 has 15 residues. V lost 2 bases to trimming and J lost 1 base, with 8 bases between them. Per the germline V gene, CDR1 is KGHSH and CDR2 is LQKENI. In DNA form, the CDR3 reads TGTGCCAGCTCACCAGGGGCGGAAACTAATGAAAAACTGTTTTTT. This gives the protein CASSPGAETNEKLFF.

CDR3 nucleotides: TGTGCCAGTAGTCCCCGGGACAGGGGTCTTGGTACGCAGTATTTT. Amino acid sequence: CASSPRDRGLGTQYF. V usage is TRBV19 and J usage is TRBJ2-3; 10 bases line up with TRBD1. The CDR3 consists of 15 residues. V trimming: 5 bases; J trimming: 8 bases; junction bases outside the gene matches: 10. Germline CDR1 is LNHDA and CDR2 is SQIVND (reference sequence).

The chain joins TRBV7-5 to TRBJ2-4. TRBV7-5 is a listed pseudogene. The CDR3 contains 15 residues. The CDR3 bases are TGTGCCAGAAGTTTAGTTTTGAGACCCAAAAACATTCAGTACTTC. It yields the protein CARSLVLRPKNIQYF.

This chain links TRBV7-2 with TRBJ1-2; the D is unclear. This CDR3 comprises 13 residues. V dropped 4 bases and J dropped 8 bases, with 14 bases sitting between them. CDR1 is SGHTA and CDR2 is FQGNSA in the germline V gene. CDR3 sequence (DNA): TGTGCCAGCAGCTCTAGGTGGGTTGACGGCTACACCTTC. As protein: CASSSRWVDGYTF.

This clone has a count of ten or more. J is TRBJ2-5 and V is TRBV5-1; D assignment may be TRBD1 or TRBD2 (5 bases each). This CDR3 spans 13 amino acids. The V end lost 4 bases, the J end lost 2 bases, and 9 bases lay between the germline ends. The germline V gene encodes CDR1 SGHRS and CDR2 YFSETQ. CDR3 sequence: CASSTGPQETQYF. The CDR3 DNA sequence: TGCGCCAGCAGCACGGGGCCTCAAGAGACCCAGTACTTC. Based on the CDR3 plus reference TRBV5-1 and TRBJ2-5, the full variable domain is KAGVTQTPRYLIKTRGQQVTLSCSPISGHRSVSWYQQTPGQGLQFLFEYFSETQRNKGNFPGRFSGRQFSNSRSEMNVSTLELGDSALYLCASSTGPQETQYFGPGTRLLVL.

The V gene is TRBV29-1, the J gene TRBJ2-7; no clear D gene. Trimming took 7 bases from V and 1 from J, leaving 5 bases between them. CDR1 and CDR2 from the germline V gene are SQVTM and ANQGSEA. The CDR3 consists of 10 residues. Here the CDR3 reads CSGKSYEQYF. In DNA form, the CDR3 reads TGCAGCGGGAAATCCTACGAGCAGTACTTC.